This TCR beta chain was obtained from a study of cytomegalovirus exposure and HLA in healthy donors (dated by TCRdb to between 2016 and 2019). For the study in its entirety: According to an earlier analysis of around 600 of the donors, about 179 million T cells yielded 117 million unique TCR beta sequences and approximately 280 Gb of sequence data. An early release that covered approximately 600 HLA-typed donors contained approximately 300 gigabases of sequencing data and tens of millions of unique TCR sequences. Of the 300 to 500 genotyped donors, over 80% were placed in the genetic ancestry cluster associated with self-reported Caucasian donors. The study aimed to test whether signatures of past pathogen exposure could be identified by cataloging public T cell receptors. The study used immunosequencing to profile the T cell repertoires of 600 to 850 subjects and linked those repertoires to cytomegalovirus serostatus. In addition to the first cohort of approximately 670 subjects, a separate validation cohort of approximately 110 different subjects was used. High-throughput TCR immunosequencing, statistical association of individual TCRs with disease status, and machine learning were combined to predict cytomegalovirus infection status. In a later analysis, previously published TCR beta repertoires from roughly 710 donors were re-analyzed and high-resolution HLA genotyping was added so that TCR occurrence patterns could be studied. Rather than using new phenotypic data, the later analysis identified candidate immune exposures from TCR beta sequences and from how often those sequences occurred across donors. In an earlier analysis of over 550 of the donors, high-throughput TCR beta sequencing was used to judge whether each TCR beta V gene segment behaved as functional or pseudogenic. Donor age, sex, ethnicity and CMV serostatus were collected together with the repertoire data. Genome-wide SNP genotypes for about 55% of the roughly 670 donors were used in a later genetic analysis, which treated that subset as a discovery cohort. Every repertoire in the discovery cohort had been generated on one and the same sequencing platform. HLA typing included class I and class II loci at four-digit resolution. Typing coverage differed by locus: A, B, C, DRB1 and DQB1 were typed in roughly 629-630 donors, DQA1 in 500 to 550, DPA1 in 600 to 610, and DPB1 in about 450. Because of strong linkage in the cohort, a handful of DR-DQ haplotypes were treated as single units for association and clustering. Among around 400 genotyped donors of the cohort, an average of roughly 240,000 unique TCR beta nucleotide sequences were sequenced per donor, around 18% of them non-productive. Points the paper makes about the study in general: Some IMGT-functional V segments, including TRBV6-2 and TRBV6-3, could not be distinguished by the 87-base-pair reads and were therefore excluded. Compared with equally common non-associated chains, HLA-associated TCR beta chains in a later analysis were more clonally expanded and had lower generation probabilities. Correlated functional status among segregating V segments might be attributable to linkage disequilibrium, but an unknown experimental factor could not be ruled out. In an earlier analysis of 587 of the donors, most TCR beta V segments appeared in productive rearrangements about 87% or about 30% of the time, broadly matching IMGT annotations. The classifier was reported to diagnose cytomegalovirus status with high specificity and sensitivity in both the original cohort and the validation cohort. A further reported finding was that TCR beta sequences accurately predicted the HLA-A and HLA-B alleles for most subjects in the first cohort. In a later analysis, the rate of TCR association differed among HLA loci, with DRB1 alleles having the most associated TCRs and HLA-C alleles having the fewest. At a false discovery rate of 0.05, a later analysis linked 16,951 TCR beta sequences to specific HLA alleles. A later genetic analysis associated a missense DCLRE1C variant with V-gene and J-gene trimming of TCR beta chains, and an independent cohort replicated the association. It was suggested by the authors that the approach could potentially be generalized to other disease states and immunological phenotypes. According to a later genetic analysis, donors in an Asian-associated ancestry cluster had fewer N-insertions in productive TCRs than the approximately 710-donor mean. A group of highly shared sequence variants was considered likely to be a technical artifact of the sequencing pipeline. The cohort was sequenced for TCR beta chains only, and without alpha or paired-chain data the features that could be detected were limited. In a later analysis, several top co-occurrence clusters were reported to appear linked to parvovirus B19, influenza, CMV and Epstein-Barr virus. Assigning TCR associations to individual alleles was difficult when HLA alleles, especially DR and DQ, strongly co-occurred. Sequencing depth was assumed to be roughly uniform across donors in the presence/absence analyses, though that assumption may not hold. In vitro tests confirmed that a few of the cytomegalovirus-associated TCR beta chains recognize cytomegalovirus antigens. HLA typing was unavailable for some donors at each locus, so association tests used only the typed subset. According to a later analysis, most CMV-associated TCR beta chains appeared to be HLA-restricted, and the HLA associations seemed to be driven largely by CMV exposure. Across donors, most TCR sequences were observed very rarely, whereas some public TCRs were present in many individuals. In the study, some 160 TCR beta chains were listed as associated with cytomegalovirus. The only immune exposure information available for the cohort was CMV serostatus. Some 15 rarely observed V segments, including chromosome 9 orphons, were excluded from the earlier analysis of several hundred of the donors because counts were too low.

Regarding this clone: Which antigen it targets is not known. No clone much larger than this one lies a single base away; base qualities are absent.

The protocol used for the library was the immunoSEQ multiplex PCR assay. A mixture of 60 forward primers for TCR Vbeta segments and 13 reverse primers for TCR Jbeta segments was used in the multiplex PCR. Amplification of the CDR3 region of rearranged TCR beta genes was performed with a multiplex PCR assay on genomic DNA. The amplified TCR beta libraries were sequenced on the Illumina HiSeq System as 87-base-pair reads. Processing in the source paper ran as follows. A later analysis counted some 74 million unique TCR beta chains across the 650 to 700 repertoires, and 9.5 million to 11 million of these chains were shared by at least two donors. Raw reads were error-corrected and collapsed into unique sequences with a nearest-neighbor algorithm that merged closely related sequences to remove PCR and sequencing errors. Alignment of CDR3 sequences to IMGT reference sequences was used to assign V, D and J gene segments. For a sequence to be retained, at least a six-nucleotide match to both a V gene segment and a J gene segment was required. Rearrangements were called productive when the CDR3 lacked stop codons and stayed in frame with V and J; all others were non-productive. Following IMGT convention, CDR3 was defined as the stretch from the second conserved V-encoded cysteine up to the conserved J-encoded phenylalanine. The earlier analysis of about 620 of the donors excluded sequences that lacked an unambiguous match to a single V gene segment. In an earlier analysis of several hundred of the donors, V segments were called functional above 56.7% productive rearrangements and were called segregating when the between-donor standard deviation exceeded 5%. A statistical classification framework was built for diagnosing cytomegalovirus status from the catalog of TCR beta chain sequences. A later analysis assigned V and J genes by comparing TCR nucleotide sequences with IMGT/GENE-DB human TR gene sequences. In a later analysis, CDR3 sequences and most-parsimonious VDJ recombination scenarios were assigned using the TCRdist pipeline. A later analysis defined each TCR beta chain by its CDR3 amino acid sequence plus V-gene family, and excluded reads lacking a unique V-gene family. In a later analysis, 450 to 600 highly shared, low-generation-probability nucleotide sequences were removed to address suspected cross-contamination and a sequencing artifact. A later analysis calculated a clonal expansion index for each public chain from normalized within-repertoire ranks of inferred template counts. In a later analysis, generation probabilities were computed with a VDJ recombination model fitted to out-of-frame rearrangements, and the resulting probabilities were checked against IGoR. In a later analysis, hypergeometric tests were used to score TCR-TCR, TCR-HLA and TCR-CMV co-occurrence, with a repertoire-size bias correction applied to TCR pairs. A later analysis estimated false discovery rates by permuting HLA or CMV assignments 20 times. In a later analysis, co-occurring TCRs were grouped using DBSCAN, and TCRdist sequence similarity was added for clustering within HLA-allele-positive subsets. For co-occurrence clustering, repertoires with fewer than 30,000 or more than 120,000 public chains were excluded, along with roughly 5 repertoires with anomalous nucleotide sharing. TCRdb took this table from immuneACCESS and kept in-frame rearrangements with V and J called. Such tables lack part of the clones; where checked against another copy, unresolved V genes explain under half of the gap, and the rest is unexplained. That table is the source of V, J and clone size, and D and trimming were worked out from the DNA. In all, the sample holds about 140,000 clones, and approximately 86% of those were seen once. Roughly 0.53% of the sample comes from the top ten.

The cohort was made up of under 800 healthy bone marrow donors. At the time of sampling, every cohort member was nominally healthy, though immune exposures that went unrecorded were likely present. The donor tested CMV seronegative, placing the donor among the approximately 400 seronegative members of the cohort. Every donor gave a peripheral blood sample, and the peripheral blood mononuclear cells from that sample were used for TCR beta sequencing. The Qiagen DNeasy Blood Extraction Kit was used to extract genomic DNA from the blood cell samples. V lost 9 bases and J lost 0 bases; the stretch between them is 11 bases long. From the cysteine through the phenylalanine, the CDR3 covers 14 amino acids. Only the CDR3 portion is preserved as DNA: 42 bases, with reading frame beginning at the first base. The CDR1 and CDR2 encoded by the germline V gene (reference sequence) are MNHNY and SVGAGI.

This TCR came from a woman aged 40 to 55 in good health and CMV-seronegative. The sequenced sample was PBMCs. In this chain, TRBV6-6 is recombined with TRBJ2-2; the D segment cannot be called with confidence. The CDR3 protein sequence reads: CASLSRPNTGELFF. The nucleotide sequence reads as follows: TGTGCCAGTCTATCACGTCCGAACACCGGGGAGCTGTTTTTT.